The next 13 T cell receptor beta chains were all read from a single sample in a study of blood T cells in healthy people across ages. Primers used in a second PCR of roughly 7 to 11 cycles were a sample-barcoded 5' primer and a J-beta primer mix. TCRdb called the 5' RACE reads again in MiXCR, with one record for every CDR3 protein. The sample contains 500,000 to 550,000 distinct CDR3 sequences, more than 20% of which appear only once. The same sample was also studied in work on T cells of mothers and their children.

Sequencing was done on a sample of blood. The receptors derive from a boy under 18 in good health.

The CDR3 coding sequence is TGTGCCAGCAAGACAGGTTTAGGTTTGTACGAGCAGTACTTC. Translation: CASKTGLGLYEQYF. J is TRBJ2-7 and V is TRBV28; D perhaps matches TRBD1 (6 bases). V gave up 7 bases and J gave up 4 bases, with 17 bases separating them. Germline V gives CDR1 MDHEN, CDR2 SYDVKM. The CDR3 has 14 amino acids.

V and J are TRBV19 and TRBJ2-1, with a possible D match to TRBD2 (5 bases). Germline-derived CDR1 and CDR2 are LNHDA and SQIVND (reference sequence). V lost 7 bases, J lost 3 bases, and 22 bases lay in between. CDR3 length equals 17 residues. The CDR3 is CASTERAGGVYYNEQFF. The CDR3 DNA reads TGTGCCAGTACCGAGAGGGCGGGTGGAGTGTACTACAATGAGCAGTTCTTC.

This clonotype appeared a few times. DNA of the CDR3: TGCGCCAGCAGCTTCGAACGTGGGGCGGGGAGTGGTTACGAGCAGTACTTC. Translation: CASSFERGAGSGYEQYF. The rearrangement joins TRBV5-1 to TRBJ2-7; maybe TRBD2 (6 bases). Per the germline V gene, CDR1 is SGHRS and CDR2 is YFSETQ. V was shortened by 2 bases and J by 4 bases, with 22 bases between the two germline ends. This CDR3 comprises 17 residues.

The genes are TRBV7-2 and TRBJ2-1; TRBD2 agrees at 8 bases. Per the germline V gene, CDR1 is SGHTA and CDR2 is FQGNSA. V lost 3 bases and J lost 0; bases outside the gene matches: 7. The CDR3 sequence is 17 residues long. In nucleotides, the CDR3 is TGTGCCAGCAGCTTTGGTTTAAGCGGGAGCTCCTACAATGAGCAGTTCTTC. This encodes CASSFGLSGSSYNEQFF. The variable domain in full, completed from reference TRBV7-2 and TRBJ2-1, reads GAGVSQSPSNKVTEKGKDVELRCDPISGHTALYWYRQSLGQGLEFLIYFQGNSAPDKSGLPSDRFSAERTGGSVSTLTIQRTQQEDSAVYLCASSFGLSGSSYNEQFFGPGTRLTVL.

The chain joins TRBV12-3 or TRBV12-4 to TRBJ2-2; weak D call: TRBD2 (5 bases). The CDR3 totals 14 residues. V lost 6 bases, J lost 2 bases, and 10 bases lay in between. CDR3 nucleotides: TGTGCCAGCAGGAAACTAGTAAACACCGGGGAGCTGTTTTTT. Translating gives CASRKLVNTGELFF.

The chain carries TRBV25-1 and TRBJ1-5, with 11 positions matching TRBD1. Germline values: CDR1 MGHDK, CDR2 SYGVNS. V dropped 3 bases and J dropped 4; count of bases not matched to a gene: 2. This CDR3 region has 15 residues. The CDR3 is CASSDGQGANQPQHF. As DNA, the CDR3 is TGTGCCAGCAGTGACGGACAGGGGGCAAATCAGCCCCAGCATTTT.

The rearrangement links TRBV27 to TRBJ2-4; D tentatively reads TRBD1 or TRBD2 (6 bases each). The V end lost 4 bases, the J end lost 1 base, and 17 bases lay between the germline ends. The germline V gene has CDR1 MNHEY and CDR2 SMNVEV (reference sequence). The CDR3 contains 17 residues. The CDR3 nucleotides read TGTGCCAGCAGTTCCTACCTACGGGGGCTGGCCAAAAACATTCAGTACTTC. Its protein product is CASSSYLRGLAKNIQYF.

In its sample, this clonotype was seen a few times. The rearrangement uses TRBV11-2 and TRBJ1-1, with D unclear. Trimming cost V 0 bases and J 1 base, with 18 bases left between them. Per the germline V gene, CDR1 is SGHAT and CDR2 is FQNNGV. The CDR3 length is 18 residues. The CDR3 is CASSLDSIGYFANTEAFF. The CDR3 DNA reads as TGTGCCAGCAGCTTAGATTCTATTGGTTATTTTGCGAACACTGAAGCTTTCTTT.

A few counts support this clonotype. The CDR3 DNA reads as TGTGCCAGCAGCGCATATACAGGGACCGAGCAGTACTTC. Translating it yields CASSAYTGTEQYF. This chain links TRBV9 with TRBJ2-1; TRBD1 is a possible D gene (6 bases). The end of the DNA fits TRBJ2-7 better, so the J call may be wrong. Germline values: CDR1 SGDLS, CDR2 YYNGEE. This CDR3 contains 13 residues.

This clonotype has ten or more counts. The rearrangement joins TRBV29-1 to TRBJ2-7; D remains unclear. Trimming cost V 1 base and J 1 base, with 8 bases left between them. The CDR3 contains 13 residues. In germline, CDR1 is SQVTM, CDR2 ANQGSEA. CDR3: CSVEGARSYEQYF. The DNA for the CDR3 is TGCAGCGTTGAAGGTGCCAGGTCCTACGAGCAGTACTTC.

The J gene is TRBJ1-4, the V gene TRBV7-9, with D possibly matching TRBD1 (6 bases). This CDR3 is built from 12 residues. Trimming took 4 bases from V and 10 from J, leaving 10 bases between them. CDR1 and CDR2 from the germline V gene are SEHNR and FQNEAQ (reference sequence). CDR3 sequence: CASSYRAGKLFF. CDR3 bases: TGTGCCAGCAGCTACAGGGCCGGAAAACTGTTTTTT.

This clonotype was counted between two and nine times. The gene calls are TRBV12-3 or TRBV12-4 and TRBJ1-1; 7 nucleotides align to TRBD1. V dropped 5 bases and J dropped 5; count of bases not matched to a gene: 8. This CDR3 contains 14 residues. The CDR3 nucleotides are TGTGCCAGCAGTATACCCAGGGGGAGGACTGAAGCTTTCTTT. Amino acid sequence: CASSIPRGRTEAFF.

This clonotype was seen a few times. This sequence joins TRBV24-1 and TRBJ1-2; D call uncertain. Trimming pared 6 bases from V and 2 bases from J, leaving 9 bases between. The germline gives CDR1 KGHDR, CDR2 SFDVKD. The CDR3 is 13 amino acids. The CDR3 reads CATSRDGNYGYTF. The CDR3 DNA reads as TGTGCCACCAGTCGCGACGGCAACTATGGCTACACCTTC.